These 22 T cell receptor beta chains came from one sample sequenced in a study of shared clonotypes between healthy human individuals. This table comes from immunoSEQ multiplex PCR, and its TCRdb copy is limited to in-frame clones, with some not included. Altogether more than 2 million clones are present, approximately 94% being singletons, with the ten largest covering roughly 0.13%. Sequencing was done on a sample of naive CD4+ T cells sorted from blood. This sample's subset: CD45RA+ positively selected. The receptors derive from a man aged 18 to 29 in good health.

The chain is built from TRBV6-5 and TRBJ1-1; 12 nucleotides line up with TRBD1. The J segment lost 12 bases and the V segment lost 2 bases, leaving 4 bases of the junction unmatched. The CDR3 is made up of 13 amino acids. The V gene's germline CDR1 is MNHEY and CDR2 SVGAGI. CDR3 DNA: TGTGCCAGCAGTTACGGGGGACAGGGGGCGACTTTCTTT. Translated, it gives CASSYGGQGATFF.

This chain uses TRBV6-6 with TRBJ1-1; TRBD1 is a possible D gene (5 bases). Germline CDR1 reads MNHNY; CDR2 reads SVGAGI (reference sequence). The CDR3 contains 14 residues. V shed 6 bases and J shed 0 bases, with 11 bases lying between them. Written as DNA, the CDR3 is TGTGCCAGCAGCCTGGGACGGATGAACACTGAAGCTTTCTTT. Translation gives CASSLGRMNTEAFF.

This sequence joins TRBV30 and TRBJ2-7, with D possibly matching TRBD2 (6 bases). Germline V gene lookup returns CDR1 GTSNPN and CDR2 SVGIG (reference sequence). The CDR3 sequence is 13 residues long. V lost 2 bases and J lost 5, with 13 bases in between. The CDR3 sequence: CAWSMEGWDEQYF. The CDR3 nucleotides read TGTGCCTGGAGTATGGAGGGGTGGGACGAGCAGTACTTC.

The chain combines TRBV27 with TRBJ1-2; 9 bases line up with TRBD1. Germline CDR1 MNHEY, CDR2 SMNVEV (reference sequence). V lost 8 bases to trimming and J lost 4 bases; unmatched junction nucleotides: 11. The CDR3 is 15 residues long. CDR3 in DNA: TGTGCCAGCGCCCGGGACAGGGCTTATTTCTATGGCTACACCTTC. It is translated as CASARDRAYFYGYTF.

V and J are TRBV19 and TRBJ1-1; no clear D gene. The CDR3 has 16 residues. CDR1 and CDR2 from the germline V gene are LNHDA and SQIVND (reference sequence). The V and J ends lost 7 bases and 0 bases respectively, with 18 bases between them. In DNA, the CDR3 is TGTGCCAGTATCGATAAGGGCGGCAGGTTGAACACTGAAGCTTTCTTT. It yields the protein CASIDKGGRLNTEAFF.

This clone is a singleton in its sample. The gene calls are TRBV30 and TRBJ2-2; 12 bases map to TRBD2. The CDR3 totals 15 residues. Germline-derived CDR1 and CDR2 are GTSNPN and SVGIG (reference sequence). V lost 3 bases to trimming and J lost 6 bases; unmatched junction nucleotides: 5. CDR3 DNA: TGTGCCTGGAGCAAACTAGCGGGAGGACCCGGGGAGCTGTTTTTT. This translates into CAWSKLAGGPGELFF.

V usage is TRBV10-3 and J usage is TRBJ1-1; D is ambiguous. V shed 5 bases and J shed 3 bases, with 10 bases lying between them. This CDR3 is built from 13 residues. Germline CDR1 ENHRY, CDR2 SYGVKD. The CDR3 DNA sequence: TGTGCCATCAGTCGACTTGCAGACACTGAAGCTTTCTTT. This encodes CAISRLADTEAFF.

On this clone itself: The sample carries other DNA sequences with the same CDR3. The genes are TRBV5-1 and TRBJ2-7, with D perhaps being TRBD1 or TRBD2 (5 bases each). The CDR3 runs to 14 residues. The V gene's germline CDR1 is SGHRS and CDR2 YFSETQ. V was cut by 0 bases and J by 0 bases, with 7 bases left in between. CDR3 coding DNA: TGCGCCAGCAGCTTGGGAGGGGACTCCTACGAGCAGTACTTC. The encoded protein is CASSLGGDSYEQYF.

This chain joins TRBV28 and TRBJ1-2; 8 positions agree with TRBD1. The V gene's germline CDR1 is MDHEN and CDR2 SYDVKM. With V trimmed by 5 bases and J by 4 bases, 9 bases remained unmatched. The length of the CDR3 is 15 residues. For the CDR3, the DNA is TGTGCCAGCAGTCCAACAGGGGGAATAAGCTATGGCTACACCTTC. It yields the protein CASSPTGGISYGYTF.

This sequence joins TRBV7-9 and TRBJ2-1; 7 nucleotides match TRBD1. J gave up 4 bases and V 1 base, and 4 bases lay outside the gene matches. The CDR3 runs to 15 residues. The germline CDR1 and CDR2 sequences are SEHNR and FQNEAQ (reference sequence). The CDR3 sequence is CASSLVQGTYNEQFF. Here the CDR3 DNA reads TGTGCCAGCAGCTTAGTACAGGGGACATACAATGAGCAGTTCTTC.

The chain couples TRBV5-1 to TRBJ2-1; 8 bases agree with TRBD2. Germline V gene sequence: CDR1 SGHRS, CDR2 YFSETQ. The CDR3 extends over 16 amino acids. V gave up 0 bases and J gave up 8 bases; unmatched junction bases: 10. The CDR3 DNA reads TGCGCCAGCAGCTTGGGGCGGACTAGCTCCGGTGATGAGCAGTTCTTC. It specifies CASSLGRTSSGDEQFF.

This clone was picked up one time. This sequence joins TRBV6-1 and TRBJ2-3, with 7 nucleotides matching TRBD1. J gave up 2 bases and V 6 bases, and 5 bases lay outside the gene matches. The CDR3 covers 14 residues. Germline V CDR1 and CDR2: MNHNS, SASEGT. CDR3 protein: CASSPGQDTDTQYF. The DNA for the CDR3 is TGTGCCAGCAGCCCAGGACAGGACACAGATACGCAGTATTTT.

CDR3 in DNA: TGTGCCAGCAGTTGGGACAGTTCCAGCAATCAGCCCCAGCATTTT. It yields the protein CASSWDSSSNQPQHF. The chain recombines TRBV28 with TRBJ1-5, with TRBD1 matching over 7 bases. Germline CDR1 reads MDHEN; CDR2 reads SYDVKM. The V gene end was trimmed by 4 bases and the J gene end by 1 base; junction bases not matched to a gene: 4. The CDR3 sequence is 15 residues long. The variable domain in full, completed from reference TRBV28 and TRBJ1-5, reads DVKVTQSSRYLVKRTGEKVFLECVQDMDHENMFWYRQDPGLGLRLIYFSYDVKMKEKGDIPEGYSVSREKKERFSLILESASTNQTSMYLCASSWDSSSNQPQHFGDGTRLSIL.

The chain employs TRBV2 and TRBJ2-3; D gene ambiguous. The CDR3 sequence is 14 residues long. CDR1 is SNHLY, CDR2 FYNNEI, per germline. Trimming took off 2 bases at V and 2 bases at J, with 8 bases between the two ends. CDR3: CASSELTPTDTQYF. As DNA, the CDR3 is TGTGCCAGCAGTGAATTAACCCCCACAGATACGCAGTATTTT.

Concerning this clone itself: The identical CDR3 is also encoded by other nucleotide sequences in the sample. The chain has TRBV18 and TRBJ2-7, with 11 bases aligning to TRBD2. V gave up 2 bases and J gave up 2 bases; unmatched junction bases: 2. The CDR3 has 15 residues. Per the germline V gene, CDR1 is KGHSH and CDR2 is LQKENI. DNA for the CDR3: TGTGCCAGCTCACCAGGGACTAGCGGAACCTACGAGCAGTACTTC. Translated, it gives CASSPGTSGTYEQYF.

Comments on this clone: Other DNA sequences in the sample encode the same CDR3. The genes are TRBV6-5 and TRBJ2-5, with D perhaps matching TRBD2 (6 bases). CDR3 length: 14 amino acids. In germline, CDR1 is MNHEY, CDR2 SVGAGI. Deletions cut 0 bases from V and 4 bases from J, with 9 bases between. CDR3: CASSYSTGGETQYF. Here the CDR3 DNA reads TGTGCCAGCAGTTACTCGACCGGGGGAGAGACCCAGTACTTC.

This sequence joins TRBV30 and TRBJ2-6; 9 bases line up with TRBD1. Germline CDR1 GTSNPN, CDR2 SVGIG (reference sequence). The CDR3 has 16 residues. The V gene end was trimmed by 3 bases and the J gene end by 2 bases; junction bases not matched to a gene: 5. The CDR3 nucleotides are TGTGCCTGGAGCGGAACAGGGGGCCCTGGGGCCAACGTCCTGACTTTC. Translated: CAWSGTGGPGANVLTF. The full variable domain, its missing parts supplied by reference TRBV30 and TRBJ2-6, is SQTIHQWPATLVQPVGSPLSLECTVEGTSNPNLYWYRQAAGRGLQLLFYSVGIGQISSEVPQNLSASRPQDRQFILSSKKLLLSDSGFYLCAWSGTGGPGANVLTFGAGSRLTVL.

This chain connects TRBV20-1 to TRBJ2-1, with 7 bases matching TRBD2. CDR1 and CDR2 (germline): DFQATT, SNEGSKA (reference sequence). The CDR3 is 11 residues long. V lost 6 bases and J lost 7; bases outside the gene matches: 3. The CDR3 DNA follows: TGCAGTGCGAGACTAGCAAATGAGCAGTTCTTC. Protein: CSARLANEQFF.

This chain's CDR3 is CAWSVIPPGHGYEQYF. The CDR3 nucleotides are TGTGCCTGGAGTGTAATCCCTCCAGGGCACGGATACGAGCAGTACTTC. This chain joins TRBV30 and TRBJ2-5; TRBD1 is a possible D gene (5 bases). Judging by the DNA end, TRBJ2-7 fits better; the J call may be wrong. This CDR3 has 16 amino acids. Germline V gene lookup returns CDR1 GTSNPN and CDR2 SVGIG (reference sequence).

The CDR3 DNA reads TGTGCCAGCAGCGAGACAGGGGGGAACACTGAAGCTTTCTTT. As protein: CASSETGGNTEAFF. The chain recombines TRBV9 with TRBJ1-1, with 9 bases aligning to TRBD1. In germline, CDR1 is SGDLS, CDR2 YYNGEE. The ends lost 3 bases at V and 1 base at J; junction bases unmatched: 1. The CDR3 extends over 14 amino acids. Combining the CDR3 with reference TRBV9 and TRBJ1-1 gives the whole variable domain DSGVTQTPKHLITATGQRVTLRCSPRSGDLSVYWYQQSLDQGLQFLIQYYNGEERAKGNILERFSAQQFPDLHSELNLSSLELGDSALYFCASSETGGNTEAFFGQGTRLTVV.

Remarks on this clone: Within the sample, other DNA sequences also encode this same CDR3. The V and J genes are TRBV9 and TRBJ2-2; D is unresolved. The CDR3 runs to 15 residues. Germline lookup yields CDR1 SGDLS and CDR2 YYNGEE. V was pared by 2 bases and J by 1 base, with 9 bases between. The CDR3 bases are TGTGCCAGCAGCGTTGGTGGATTGAACACCGGGGAGCTGTTTTTT. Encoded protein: CASSVGGLNTGELFF.

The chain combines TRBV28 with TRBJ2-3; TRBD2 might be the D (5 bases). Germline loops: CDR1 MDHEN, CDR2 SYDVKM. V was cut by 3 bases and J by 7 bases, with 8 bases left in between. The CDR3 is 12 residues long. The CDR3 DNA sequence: TGTGCCAGCAGTTTCGCCGGGAATACGCAGTATTTT. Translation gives CASSFAGNTQYF.